Shown below are 26 T cell receptor beta chains from a single sample sequenced in a study of T-cell reconstitution after alpha-beta-depleted transplantation in children. Preparation of the TCRbeta library used unique molecular identifiers. TCRdb reprocessed the PCR reads with MiXCR, giving one entry per CDR3 protein. The table includes roughly 570,000 distinct CDR3 sequences, 27% detected once. Sequencing was performed on PBMCs, taken before TCRalphabeta/CD19-depleted stem cell transplant. All receptors derive from a boy in the first two years of life with Wiskott-Aldrich syndrome, due to receive a stem cell transplant.

This clonotype came up a few times. The J gene is TRBJ2-1, the V gene TRBV6-2 or TRBV6-3; possibly TRBD1 or TRBD2 for D (7 bases each). V lost 3 bases, J lost 7 bases, and 13 bases lay in between. Germline-derived CDR1 and CDR2 are MNHEY and SVGEGT. The CDR3 runs to 14 residues. The CDR3 sequence: CASSYWEGANEQFF. DNA for the CDR3: TGTGCCAGCAGTTATTGGGAGGGGGCAAATGAGCAGTTCTTC.

This clonotype showed up just a few times. The chain joins TRBV20-1 to TRBJ2-3, with 13 bases that match TRBD2. Germline V lookup: CDR1 DFQATT, CDR2 SNEGSKA (reference sequence). The CDR3 is made up of 18 amino acids. Unmatched junction bases numbered 13, after V lost 3 bases and J lost 4 bases. In DNA, the CDR3 is TGCAGTGCTAGTACTAGCGGGAGGGCCGGAGTTCGGGCAGATACGCAGTATTTT. Its translation: CSASTSGRAGVRADTQYF.

Comments on this clonotype: With a much larger clone just one base away, this may be a read error. The chain couples TRBV5-1 to TRBJ2-3; D gene unclear. Per germline, CDR1 SGHRS and CDR2 YFSETQ. This CDR3 is built from 12 residues. V gave up 0 bases and J gave up 5 bases, with 4 bases separating them. CDR3 amino acids: CASSLAKDTQYF. DNA for the CDR3: TGCGCCAGCAGCTTGGCCAAAGATACGCAGTATTTT.

This chain joins TRBV6-1 and TRBJ2-5; no reliable D call. Germline V gives CDR1 MNHNS, CDR2 SASEGT. The CDR3 runs to 13 residues. Trimming pared 5 bases from V and 5 bases from J, leaving 12 bases between. The CDR3, as DNA: TGTGCCAGCAGTCGGGCTAGATACGAGACCCAGTACTTC. This encodes CASSRARYETQYF.

In nucleotides, the CDR3 is TGTGCCAGCAGTTACACGACAGGATCCTATGGCTACACCTTC. Encoded protein: CASSYTTGSYGYTF. The chain employs TRBV6-5 and TRBJ1-2; tentatively, D is TRBD1 (6 bases). The V end lost 2 bases, the J end lost 4 bases, and 11 bases lay between the germline ends. In germline, CDR1 is MNHEY, CDR2 SVGAGI. CDR3 length: 14 amino acids.

This clonotype was observed a handful of times. The rearrangement uses TRBV3-1 and TRBJ2-1; D remains ambiguous. Looked up from germline, CDR1 is LGHDT and CDR2 is YNNKEL (reference sequence). The CDR3 loop spans 15 amino acids. Between the trimmed V and J ends, which lost 0 bases and 2 bases, there was a span of 8 bases. CDR3 in amino acids: CASSQEFFTYNEQFF. The CDR3 DNA reads TGTGCCAGCAGCCAAGAGTTCTTTACCTACAATGAGCAGTTCTTC.

This clonotype has a handful of counts. The rearrangement links TRBV6-1 to TRBJ2-3; D is undetermined. CDR3 length: 14 amino acids. CDR1 is MNHNS, CDR2 SASEGT, per germline. The V gene lost 6 bases and the J gene lost 2 bases, with 12 bases spanning the gap. The CDR3 DNA sequence: TGTGCCAGCAGCCGGACGGCCCACACAGATACGCAGTATTTT. It specifies CASSRTAHTDTQYF.

This chain links TRBV5-1 with TRBJ2-1; D is possibly TRBD1 (5 bases). Per germline, CDR1 SGHRS and CDR2 YFSETQ. CDR3 length: 17 amino acids. The V end was cut by 0 bases, the J end by 3 bases, with 16 bases between. CDR3 sequence reads: CASSLGTLRSSYNEQFF. The DNA of the CDR3 is TGCGCCAGCAGCTTGGGGACACTCCGATCTAGCTACAATGAGCAGTTCTTC.

This clonotype was counted between two and nine times. V gene TRBV18 combines with J gene TRBJ1-4; possible D gene TRBD1, 5 bases. CDR1 is KGHSH, CDR2 LQKENI, per germline. The CDR3 spans 13 residues. Trimming removed 2 bases from V and 8 bases from J, with 9 bases in between. The CDR3 region has the DNA TGTGCCAGCTCACCAGGAAAGGGGGAAAAACTGTTTTTT. This translates into CASSPGKGEKLFF.

This clonotype was found many times. The chain recombines TRBV7-8 with TRBJ2-3, with 7 bases identical to TRBD2. V gave up 3 bases and J gave up 0 bases; unmatched junction bases: 3. Germline values: CDR1 SGHVS, CDR2 FQNEAQ. This CDR3 comprises 15 residues. The CDR3: CASSLSGRSTDTQYF. CDR3 bases: TGTGCCAGCAGCTTGTCCGGGAGGAGCACAGATACGCAGTATTTT.

The J gene is TRBJ2-5, the V gene TRBV15, with D perhaps assigned TRBD1 or TRBD2 (5 bases each). Deletions cut 1 base from V and 5 bases from J, with 11 bases between. Germline CDR1 is LNHNV and CDR2 is YYDKDF (reference sequence). The CDR3 spans 14 residues. CDR3 protein: CATSRGGAGETQYF. CDR3 bases: TGTGCCACCAGCAGAGGGGGCGCGGGTGAGACCCAGTACTTC.

The chain couples TRBV5-1 to TRBJ2-1, with D possibly called TRBD1 or TRBD2 (6 bases each). Germline V CDR1 and CDR2: SGHRS, YFSETQ. Trimming took off 4 bases at V and 12 bases at J, with 14 bases between the two ends. This CDR3 contains 12 residues. CDR3 DNA sequence: TGCGCCAGCAGCCTGAACGGGGGCGGGCAGTTCTTC. Translating gives CASSLNGGGQFF. Looking up the rest from reference TRBV5-1 and TRBJ2-1 gives the full variable domain: KAGVTQTPRYLIKTRGQQVTLSCSPISGHRSVSWYQQTPGQGLQFLFEYFSETQRNKGNFPGRFSGRQFSNSRSEMNVSTLELGDSALYLCASSLNGGGQFFGPGTRLTVL.

The rearrangement links TRBV9 to TRBJ2-3; 11 bases fit TRBD2. CDR1 is SGDLS, CDR2 YYNGEE, per germline. The CDR3 sequence is 19 residues long. The J segment lost 0 bases and the V segment lost 3 bases, leaving 12 bases of the junction unmatched. CDR3 nucleotides: TGTGCCAGCAGCGGTGGAGAGCTAGCGGGAGGACGAAGCACAGATACGCAGTATTTT. This translates into CASSGGELAGGRSTDTQYF.

This clonotype has only a few counts. The rearrangement joins TRBV20-1 to TRBJ2-3, with 12 positions matching TRBD2. CDR3 length: 14 amino acids. With V trimmed by 6 bases and J by 5 bases, 6 bases remained unmatched. From germline, CDR1 is DFQATT and CDR2 SNEGSKA (reference sequence). The chain's CDR3 is CSAGTSGRQDTQYF. The DNA of the CDR3 is TGCAGTGCGGGGACTAGCGGGCGTCAAGATACGCAGTATTTT.

This clonotype was seen a few times. This chain joins TRBV29-1 and TRBJ2-3; D might be TRBD2 (5 bases). This CDR3 contains 13 residues. V was cut by 7 bases and J by 4 bases, with 15 bases left in between. Germline V CDR1 and CDR2: SQVTM, ANQGSEA. The CDR3 is CSAEPGYADTQYF. The CDR3 DNA sequence: TGCAGCGCCGAACCGGGGTACGCAGATACGCAGTATTTT.

The table lists this clonotype with a few counts. J is TRBJ2-5 and V is TRBV4-1; D is uncertain. Germline values: CDR1 MGHRA, CDR2 YSYEKL. This CDR3 has 14 residues. V shed 1 base and J shed 2 bases, with 8 bases lying between them. CDR3 sequence reads: CASSQGSRQETQYF. The CDR3 DNA is TGCGCCAGCAGCCAAGGTTCCAGACAAGAGACCCAGTACTTC.

The genes are TRBV5-1 and TRBJ2-7; TRBD1 aligns across 8 bases. Trimming at V came to 4 bases and at J to 2 bases, leaving 5 bases not matched to a gene. This CDR3 has 14 amino acids. Germline CDR1 and CDR2: SGHRS and YFSETQ. The CDR3 region is CASSGDRLTYEQYF. For the CDR3, the DNA is TGCGCCAGCAGCGGGGACAGGCTAACCTACGAGCAGTACTTC.

The chain is built from TRBV5-1 and TRBJ2-7, with D possibly matching TRBD1 (5 bases). Germline CDR1 and CDR2: SGHRS and YFSETQ. This CDR3 contains 13 residues. Deletions cut 4 bases from V and 2 bases from J, with 10 bases between. In nucleotides, the CDR3 is TGCGCCAGCAGCCCTGGGGCGGCCTACGAGCAGTACTTC. It translates to CASSPGAAYEQYF. Supplemented by reference TRBV5-1 and TRBJ2-7, the full variable domain reads KAGVTQTPRYLIKTRGQQVTLSCSPISGHRSVSWYQQTPGQGLQFLFEYFSETQRNKGNFPGRFSGRQFSNSRSEMNVSTLELGDSALYLCASSPGAAYEQYFGPGTRLTVT.

The chain carries TRBV6-1 and TRBJ1-4; 9 bases line up with TRBD1. This CDR3 comprises 14 residues. Germline-derived CDR1 and CDR2 are MNHNS and SASEGT. The V and J ends lost 6 bases and 6 bases, in that order; junction bases with no gene match: 5. The CDR3: CASRRTGADEKLFF. The CDR3 DNA follows: TGTGCCAGCAGGAGGACAGGGGCGGATGAAAAACTGTTTTTT.

The chain couples TRBV29-1 to TRBJ2-1; 7 bases align to TRBD2. The CDR3 has 13 residues. J lost 6 bases, V lost 5 bases, and 7 bases had no gene match. Germline lookup yields CDR1 SQVTM and CDR2 ANQGSEA. The CDR3 loop is CSVTGGSPNEQFF. In nucleotides, the CDR3 is TGCAGCGTTACCGGCGGGAGTCCCAATGAGCAGTTCTTC.

This clonotype was recorded a few times. The chain recombines TRBV5-1 with TRBJ2-3; 7 nucleotides align to TRBD2. CDR3 length: 19 residues. V was clipped by 5 bases and J by 0 bases; unmatched bases: 18. Germline V gives CDR1 SGHRS, CDR2 YFSETQ. The CDR3 loop is CASRSLLAPGITSTDTQYF. The CDR3 DNA reads as TGCGCCAGCAGATCTCTACTAGCGCCCGGTATTACTAGCACAGATACGCAGTATTTT. Drawing the rest from reference TRBV5-1 and TRBJ2-3, the complete variable domain is KAGVTQTPRYLIKTRGQQVTLSCSPISGHRSVSWYQQTPGQGLQFLFEYFSETQRNKGNFPGRFSGRQFSNSRSEMNVSTLELGDSALYLCASRSLLAPGITSTDTQYFGPGTRLTVL.

A few counts support this clonotype. This chain joins TRBV15 and TRBJ2-1; no clear D. The CDR3 has 15 amino acids. Per germline, CDR1 LNHNV and CDR2 YYDKDF (reference sequence). The V and J ends lost 3 bases and 8 bases respectively, with 17 bases between them. Here the CDR3 reads CATSSRTLPGDEQFF. The DNA of the CDR3 is TGTGCCACCAGCAGCCGAACACTGCCTGGGGATGAGCAGTTCTTC.

This clonotype was detected only a few times. The rearrangement links TRBV7-2 to TRBJ1-5; 7 bases agree with TRBD1. The CDR3 is 17 residues long. The germline gives CDR1 SGHTA, CDR2 FQGNSA. The junction had 15 bases not matched to a gene; V was cut back by 4 bases and J by 6 bases. CDR3 coding DNA: TGTGCCAGCAGCTCCCGGGGGGACAGAGTTATGGGTCAGCCCCAGCATTTT. The encoded protein is CASSSRGDRVMGQPQHF.

This chain links TRBV24-1 with TRBJ2-7, with 11 bases identical to TRBD2. V shed 10 bases, J shed 2 bases, and the junction held 12 bases outside the gene matches. The CDR3 has 16 amino acids. Germline V gene lookup returns CDR1 KGHDR and CDR2 SFDVKD. The CDR3 nucleotides are TGTGCCACGAGACCGGGACTAGCGGCCCCTCCCTACGAGCAGTACTTC. Its protein is CATRPGLAAPPYEQYF.

The sample holds a few counts of this clonotype. The chain is built from TRBV29-1 and TRBJ1-1; 7 positions match TRBD1. Unmatched junction bases numbered 1, after V lost 3 bases and J lost 0 bases. Per the germline V gene, CDR1 is SQVTM and CDR2 is ANQGSEA. The CDR3 totals 13 residues. DNA of the CDR3: TGCAGCGTTGAGACAGGGCTGAACACTGAAGCTTTCTTT. This gives the protein CSVETGLNTEAFF.

This rearrangement joins TRBV12-3 or TRBV12-4 to TRBJ2-1, with TRBD2 matching 8 bases. The ends lost 1 base at V and 1 base at J; junction bases unmatched: 6. The CDR3 sequence is 17 residues long. The CDR3 DNA follows: TGTGCCAGCAGTTTAGAGCTAGCGGGTGGGTCCTACAATGAGCAGTTCTTC. Its protein is CASSLELAGGSYNEQFF.